This T cell receptor (beta chain) was sequenced in a study of cytomegalovirus exposure and HLA in healthy donors. Study as a whole: One earlier analysis, a look at 150 million to 200 million T cells, found approximately 120 million unique TCR beta sequences.

For this clone: Its antigen is not identified.

Findings and caveats of the study: Several of the most significant clusters were apparently associated with common viral pathogens in a later analysis. A later analysis showed HLA-associated TCR beta chains outstripping equally common others in clonal expansion. 87-base-pair reads could not separate some V segments, including TRBV6-2 and TRBV6-3.

PCR primers comprised 60 Vbeta and 13 Jbeta primers. TCRdb's copy holds only in-frame clones and misses some; the assay was immunoSEQ multiplex PCR. The sample lists 130,000 to 150,000 clones, roughly 76% seen once, with less than 3.5% in the top ten. The germline V gene has CDR1 SGHDT and CDR2 YYEEEE. V dropped 4 bases and J dropped 2; count of bases not matched to a gene: 4. CDR3 length: 14 residues. This sequence joins TRBV5-6 and TRBJ2-5; 8 nucleotides match TRBD2. Material for sequencing was PBMCs. The sequence came from a woman between 25 and 40 years old in good health and CMV-seronegative. The CDR3 loop reads CASSGGTSQETQYF. The DNA of the CDR3 is TGTGCCAGCAGCGGCGGGACTAGTCAAGAGACCCAGTACTTC.